Given below is one TCR beta chain in context. Antigen specificity is unknown. Time point indicated: newly diagnosed GD, antithyroid drugs for less than 3 months. Preparation of the TCR library used RNA extracted from PBMCs. V was clipped by 5 bases and J by 4 bases; unmatched bases: 5. The CDR3 has 15 residues. Per the germline V gene, CDR1 is SGHTA and CDR2 is FQGNSA. Researchers made TCR beta libraries by using iRepertoire HTBI primers and running Arm-PCR on CDR3 regions. TCRdb passed the multiplex PCR reads through MiXCR, listing each CDR3 protein once. The table shows 550,000 to 650,000 distinct CDR3 sequences, with around 16% occurring only once. This record comes from a study of regulatory T cells in long-lasting Graves disease. Whole-study context: Graves' patients with a new diagnosis had received antithyroid drugs under 3 months.

Study conclusions and caveats: TCR diversity in persistent Graves' patients was below that of newly diagnosed ones.

These sequences were also reported in another study, on T cells in Graves' hyperthyroidism and ophthalmopathy. From that second work: The HTBI primer set drove a first-round RT-PCR of the TCR CDR3.

The chain employs TRBV7-2 and TRBJ2-1, with 10 bases matching TRBD2. The receptor was isolated from a young man with Graves disease. The sequencing used peripheral blood mononuclear cells (PBMCs), collected at new diagnosis, from a patient treated with antithyroid drugs. The CDR3 DNA reads TGTGCCAGCAGCCAGTCTAGCGGGAGTTACAATGAGCAGTTCTTC. Amino acid sequence: CASSQSSGSYNEQFF.